The clone carrying this TCR beta chain showed up just a few times. TCRdb's table, derived via immunoSEQ multiplex PCR, lists solely in-frame clones and lacks some. This table has tens of thousands of clones, approximately 92% appearing once. This entry belongs to a study of technical replicates of blood from several donors. CDR1 and CDR2 (germline): LGHNA, YSLEER. The CDR3 has 21 amino acids. Unmatched junction bases numbered 20, after V lost 0 bases and J lost 5 bases. This clonotype was obtained from a human donor in good health. Some clones in this sample may be carry-over from other donors' samples. Specimen: PBMCs. The chain combines TRBV4-3 with TRBJ2-5; 11 bases line up with TRBD1. In DNA form, the CDR3 reads TGCGCCAGCAGCCAAGATCTGGGTTATGGACAGGGGGCCCCCTTGCAGGAGACCCAGTACTTC. Its protein is CASSQDLGYGQGAPLQETQYF.